This T cell receptor beta chain was sequenced during a study of blood T cells in healthy people across ages. Aged about 6 to 95, donors were systemically healthy Caucasians from Russia. This CDR3 comprises 16 residues. The germline V gene has CDR1 MNHNS and CDR2 SASEGT. The use of a sample-barcoded 5' primer and a J-beta primer mix characterized a second PCR of roughly 6 to 11 cycles. TCRdb itself ran the 5' RACE reads through MiXCR, one entry per CDR3 protein. This sample has hundreds of thousands of distinct CDR3 sequences, with 48% found just once. The clonotype was recovered from a man aged 25-45 years in good health. Material for sequencing was blood. The chain couples TRBV6-1 to TRBJ2-1; D unclear. The closer fit of TRBJ2-7 to the DNA end suggests the J call may be wrong. CDR3 nucleotide sequence: TGTGCCAGCAGTGAAGCCTCGTTGTGGACCTACAATGAGCAGTACTTC. Protein product: CASSEASLWTYNEQYF.